These 2 T cell receptor beta chains originate from one sample sequenced in a study of blood T cell repertoires in COVID-19. The protocol was immunoSEQ multiplex PCR, while the TCRdb copy is restricted to in-frame clones and leaves out a portion. In the table there are about 99,000 clones, more than 75% of which are singletons. Sequencing was done on a sample of peripheral blood. The receptors were sampled from a man aged 45-60 years with acute or convalescent COVID-19.

V gene TRBV7-8 combines with J gene TRBJ1-1; 7 bases align to TRBD1. From germline, CDR1 is SGHVS and CDR2 FQNEAQ. V shed 5 bases and J 5 bases; nucleotides not matched to a gene: 8. This CDR3 is 14 amino acids long. The CDR3 loop reads CASSPEEGATEAFF. The CDR3 nucleotides read TGTGCCAGCAGCCCAGAGGAGGGGGCGACTGAAGCTTTCTTT.

The chain combines TRBV28 with TRBJ1-1; no definite D call. CDR3 length: 14 amino acids. Trimming removed 6 bases at V and 5 bases at J, with 16 bases between. CDR1 is MDHEN, CDR2 SYDVKM, per germline. CDR3: CASSPGGSGTEAFF. DNA of the CDR3: TGTGCCAGCAGCCCCGGAGGCTCGGGGACTGAAGCTTTCTTT.